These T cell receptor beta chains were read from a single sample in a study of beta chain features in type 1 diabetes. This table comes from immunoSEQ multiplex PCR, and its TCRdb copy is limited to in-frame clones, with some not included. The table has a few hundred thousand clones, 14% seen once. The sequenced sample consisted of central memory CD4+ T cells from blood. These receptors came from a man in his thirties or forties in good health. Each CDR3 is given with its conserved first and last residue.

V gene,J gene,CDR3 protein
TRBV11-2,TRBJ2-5,CASSSSGQQETQYF
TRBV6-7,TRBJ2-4,CASSRLAGGPGAKNIQYF
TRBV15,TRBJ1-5,CATSREQGGSQPQHF
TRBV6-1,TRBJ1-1,CASSKFAEAFF
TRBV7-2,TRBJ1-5,CASSLSGGKQPQHF
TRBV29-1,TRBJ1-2,CSYWGADGYTF
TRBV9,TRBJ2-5,CASSVASGQSGETQYF
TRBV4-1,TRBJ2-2,CASSFQREKIGELFF
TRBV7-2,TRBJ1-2,CASSSGTGLHGYTF
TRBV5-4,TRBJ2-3,CASSRSTDTQYF
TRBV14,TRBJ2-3,CASSLRPSGARTDTQYF
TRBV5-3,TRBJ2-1,CARIPGLAGRSSYNEQFF
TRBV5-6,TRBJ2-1,CASSSDRLSYNEQFF
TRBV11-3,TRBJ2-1,CASSLGAGEQFF
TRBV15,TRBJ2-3,CATSTRQGGDTQYF
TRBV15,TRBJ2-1,CATSRGTAYNEQFF
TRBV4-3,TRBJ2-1,CASSQDLGRGDEQFF
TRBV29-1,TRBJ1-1,CSVARDGEAFF
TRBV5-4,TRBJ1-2,CASSLALSGTQNYGYTF
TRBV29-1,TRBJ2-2,CSGQQGWNTGELFF
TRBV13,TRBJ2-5,CASSGGTLRETQYF
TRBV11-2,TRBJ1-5,CASSLGGNHQPQHF
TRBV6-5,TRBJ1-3,CASSYSIFSGNTIYF
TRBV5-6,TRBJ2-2,CASSKWSGGITGELFF
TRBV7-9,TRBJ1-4,CASKGGTNEKLFF
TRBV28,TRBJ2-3,CASKAGGDTQYF
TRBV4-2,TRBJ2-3,CASSQAGESTDTQYF
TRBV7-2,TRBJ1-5,CASSTPWGNQPQHF
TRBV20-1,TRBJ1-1,CSVRTPGRAFF
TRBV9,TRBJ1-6,CASSVGTVNSPLHF
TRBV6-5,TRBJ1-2,CASSPTLANYGYTF
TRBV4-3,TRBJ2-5,CASSQDSYLQETQYF
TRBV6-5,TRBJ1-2,CASTRQGIGYGYTF
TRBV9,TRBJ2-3,CASSVLGTSTDTQYF
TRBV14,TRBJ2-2,CASSRLGTGDTGELFF
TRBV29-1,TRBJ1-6,CSVRTDALNSPLHF
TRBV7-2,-,CASSVYSGSTYEQYF
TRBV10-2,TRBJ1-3,CASIRDRGNTIYF
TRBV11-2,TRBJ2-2,CASTRTGELFF
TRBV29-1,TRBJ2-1,CSSKSPSYNEQFF
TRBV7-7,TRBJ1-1,CASSRQRNTEAFF
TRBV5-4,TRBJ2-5,CASSLKGGSIQETQYF
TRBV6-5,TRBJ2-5,CASSYGGTDGTQYF